One sample yielded the 14 T cell receptor beta chains listed below, sequenced in a study of cytomegalovirus exposure and HLA in healthy donors. The PCR used 60 Vbeta and 13 Jbeta primers. Clones were sequenced by immunoSEQ multiplex PCR, and TCRdb holds only the in-frame ones, with some missing. The sample is made up of under 200,000 clones, and the top ten hold approximately 0.8% of it. Sequenced: PBMCs. These TCRs come from a woman in her late teens or twenties in good health and CMV-seropositive.

V gene TRBV6-1 combines with J gene TRBJ1-1; 8 bases are a match to TRBD1. CDR3 size: 14 residues. Germline CDR1 reads MNHNS; CDR2 reads SASEGT. V lost 7 bases and J lost 5; bases outside the gene matches: 9. DNA for the CDR3: TGTGCCAGCACCATTAGGACAGGGCGGACTGAAGCTTTCTTT. Translation: CASTIRTGRTEAFF.

The genes are TRBV7-9 and TRBJ1-1; TRBD1 agrees at 10 bases. Losses at the gene ends were 6 bases for V and 5 bases for J; bases not matched to a gene: 12. Germline values: CDR1 SEHNR, CDR2 FQNEAQ (reference sequence). The CDR3 is 16 residues long. CDR3 in amino acids: CASRLSGTGDGTEAFF. CDR3 sequence (DNA): TGTGCCAGCAGGCTCTCCGGGACAGGGGATGGTACTGAAGCTTTCTTT.

The gene calls are TRBV6-1 and TRBJ1-1; the match to TRBD1 covers 10 bases. This CDR3 region has 14 residues. J was trimmed by 4 bases and V by 4 bases; bases with no gene match: 3. CDR1 MNHNS and CDR2 SASEGT come from the germline V gene. CDR3 DNA sequence: TGTGCCAGCAGTGGCGACAGGGGGCTCACTGAAGCTTTCTTT. This gives the protein CASSGDRGLTEAFF.

This chain connects TRBV9 to TRBJ2-1, with D perhaps TRBD2 (6 bases). The ends were cut back, 0 bases at V and 4 bases at J, with 11 bases in the middle. The CDR3 contains 15 residues. CDR1 and CDR2 (germline): SGDLS, YYNGEE. This CDR3 reads CASSVGTSSYNEQFF. The CDR3 DNA reads TGTGCCAGCAGCGTAGGAACTAGCAGTTACAATGAGCAGTTCTTC.

This chain connects TRBV10-3 to TRBJ1-2; possible D gene TRBD1, 6 bases. Trimming left V 3 bases short and J 7 bases short, with 21 bases between. The germline CDR1 and CDR2 sequences are ENHRY and SYGVKD. CDR3 length: 16 amino acids. CDR3 sequence reads: CAISDSFGGASSGYTF. DNA of the CDR3: TGTGCCATCAGTGATAGTTTCGGGGGGGCCTCGTCTGGCTACACCTTC.

The chain employs TRBV19 and TRBJ1-6; 9 positions match TRBD1. The V and J ends lost 5 bases and 9 bases, in that order; junction bases with no gene match: 11. The CDR3 is 16 amino acids. Looked up from germline, CDR1 is LNHDA and CDR2 is SQIVND (reference sequence). CDR3: CASSLSGQGLGSPLHF. The CDR3 nucleotides read TGTGCCAGTAGTCTCTCGGGACAGGGTTTGGGTTCACCCCTCCACTTT.

This chain connects TRBV28 to TRBJ1-1, with no clear D. This CDR3 is 12 amino acids long. V lost 6 bases and J 2 bases, leaving 7 bases between the germline ends. Germline lookup yields CDR1 MDHEN and CDR2 SYDVKM. CDR3 sequence reads: CASRGANTEAFF. The CDR3 nucleotides read TGTGCCAGCAGGGGCGCCAACACTGAAGCTTTCTTT.

The chain is built from TRBV5-1 and TRBJ2-7; possible D gene TRBD2, 6 bases. CDR3 size: 16 residues. Germline CDR1 reads SGHRS; CDR2 reads YFSETQ. The V end was cut by 0 bases, the J end by 1 base, with 14 bases between. The CDR3 DNA sequence: TGCGCCAGCAGCTTGGAGGCAGGGAGGAGGTCCTACGAGCAGTACTTC. Amino acids: CASSLEAGRRSYEQYF.

V is TRBV5-1 and J is TRBJ2-5, with 9 bases identical to TRBD2. Germline-derived CDR1 and CDR2 are SGHRS and YFSETQ. V lost 6 bases to trimming and J lost 3 bases; unmatched junction nucleotides: 9. CDR3 length equals 15 residues. As DNA, the CDR3 is TGCGCCAGCAAGGAAACCAGCGGGGGGAAAGAGACCCAGTACTTC. The encoded protein is CASKETSGGKETQYF. Looking up the rest from reference TRBV5-1 and TRBJ2-5 gives the full variable domain: KAGVTQTPRYLIKTRGQQVTLSCSPISGHRSVSWYQQTPGQGLQFLFEYFSETQRNKGNFPGRFSGRQFSNSRSEMNVSTLELGDSALYLCASKETSGGKETQYFGPGTRLLVL.

V usage is TRBV4-3 and J usage is TRBJ2-1, with D tentatively TRBD1 (7 bases). The CDR3 spans 16 residues. Germline V gives CDR1 LGHNA, CDR2 YSLEER. V lost 3 bases, J lost 7 bases, and 19 bases lay in between. CDR3 loop: CASSQDNLRGANEQFF. The DNA for the CDR3 is TGCGCCAGCAGCCAGGATAACCTCAGGGGGGCAAATGAGCAGTTCTTC.

V usage is TRBV4-1 and J usage is TRBJ1-6; 12 bases map to TRBD1. The length of the CDR3 is 17 residues. CDR1 is MGHRA, CDR2 YSYEKL, per germline. The junction had 5 bases not matched to a gene; V was cut back by 0 bases and J by 8 bases. This CDR3 reads CASSQDMGQGADSPLHF. The CDR3 region has the DNA TGCGCCAGCAGCCAAGATATGGGACAGGGGGCGGATTCACCCCTCCACTTT.

V and J are TRBV9 and TRBJ1-5; the D is unclear. V was trimmed by 0 bases and J by 2 bases, leaving 3 bases between them. This CDR3 has 13 residues. CDR1 is SGDLS and CDR2 is YYNGEE in the germline V gene. CDR3 protein: CASSVAGNQPQHF. DNA for the CDR3: TGTGCCAGCAGCGTAGCTGGCAATCAGCCCCAGCATTTT.

Comments on this clone: Compared with germline, one end of the junction differs, possibly owing to a read error. The rearrangement joins TRBV2 to TRBJ2-1, with TRBD2 matching 9 bases. The germline V gene encodes CDR1 SNHLY and CDR2 FYNNEI. This CDR3 has 11 amino acids. CDR3 amino acids: CASSLAGRAVF. CDR3 DNA sequence: TGTGCCAGCTCCCTAGCGGGAAGGGCGGTCTTC.

V is TRBV10-2 and J is TRBJ2-7; 7 bases align to TRBD1. This CDR3 is built from 16 residues. Trimming at V came to 4 bases and at J to 1 base, leaving 10 bases not matched to a gene. CDR1 is WSHSY, CDR2 SAAADI, per germline. The DNA of the CDR3 is TGCGCCAGCAGTGTCGACGGACAGGACTTTTCCTACGAGCAGTACTTC. This encodes CASSVDGQDFSYEQYF.